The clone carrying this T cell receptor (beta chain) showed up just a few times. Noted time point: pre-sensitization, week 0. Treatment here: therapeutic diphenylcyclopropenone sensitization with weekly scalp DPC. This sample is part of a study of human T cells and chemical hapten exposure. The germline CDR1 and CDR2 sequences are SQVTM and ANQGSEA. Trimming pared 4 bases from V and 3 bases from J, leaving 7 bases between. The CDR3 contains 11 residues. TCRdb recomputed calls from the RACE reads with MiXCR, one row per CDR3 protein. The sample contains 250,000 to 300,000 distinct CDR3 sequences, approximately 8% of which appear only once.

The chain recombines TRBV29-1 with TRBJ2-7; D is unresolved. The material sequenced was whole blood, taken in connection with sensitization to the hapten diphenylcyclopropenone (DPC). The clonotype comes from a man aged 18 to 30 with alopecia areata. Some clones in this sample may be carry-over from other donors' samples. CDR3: CSVGDHYEQYV. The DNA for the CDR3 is TGCAGCGTTGGTGACCACTACGAGCAGTACGTC.